The text below deals with one T cell receptor (beta chain). Its antigen remains undetermined. The record has no base qualities; no much larger clone is one base away. The Qiagen DNeasy kit was used to extract genomic DNA both from unsorted PBMCs and from the negatively selected CD4+ and CD8+ fractions. TCR beta CDR3 regions were amplified by immunoSEQ multiplex PCR using primers annealing to V and J segments. A synthetic immune receptor repertoire was used to minimize amplification bias, and any remaining bias was removed computationally after sequencing. The original methods were these. Custom Python scripts were used to quantify repertoire diversity as the Shannon entropy index. Unsorted, CD4+ and CD8+ repertoires were analyzed separately, except for combined analyses in which CD4+ and CD8+ sequences were merged in silico. Clonal expansion was defined as at least a 2-fold frequency increase after treatment relative to C1D1, with a pseudocount of 0.5 for undetected baseline clones. Clones with 0 or 1 copy at C1D1 were classified as singleton clones, and clones with 2 or more copies were classified as non-singleton clones. By matching protein sequences in sorted samples from the same patient, clones expanded in unsorted samples were annotated as CD4+, CD8+ or unknown. Diversity changes from C1D1 to C4D1 were tested in paired samples using Wilcoxon tests. TCRdb retrieved this table from immuneACCESS and kept in-frame rearrangements only. Not all clones are present; in checked studies, unresolved V genes account for under half, and no reason is known for the remainder. That table furnishes V, J and clone size, whereas the DNA furnished D and trimming. This sample lists 89,000 or so clones; around 90% were detected once. The leading ten clones occupy approximately 2.5% of the sample.

This entry belongs to a study of PD-1 blockade in classical Hodgkin lymphoma (dated by TCRdb to between 2020 and 2021). Study-level background: Nivolumab dosing was 3 mg/kg intravenously every 2 weeks, continuing until either disease progression or unacceptable toxicity. The study used CyTOF and TCR beta sequencing to define a peripheral blood immune signature of response to PD-1 blockade in classical Hodgkin lymphoma. Overall results and qualifications from the work: The study covered only a single clinical trial cohort, and the causes of the repertoire differences, possibly disease activity or prior therapy, were still not defined. Diversity was lower in patients who began nivolumab less than 1 year after ASCT, so these patients were left out of later analyses to avoid confounding by immune reconstitution. Baseline TCR diversity was reported as lower in newly diagnosed patients than in healthy donors, and lower still in relapsed/refractory patients. A significant rise by C4D1 was seen in CD4+ but not CD8+ TCR diversity (p=0.0027 vs p=0.16), with the rise being most apparent in complete responders (p=0.02). Trial patients achieving complete response had baseline diversity similar to newly diagnosed patients, whereas partial responders and progressors had significantly lower diversity.

Per the publication, the time point label means: cycle 2 day 1 (C2D1) of nivolumab. Every trial patient had relapsed following autologous stem cell transplantation, and prior brentuximab vedotin exposure was what differed among cohorts A, B and C. A total of fewer than 70 patients with relapsed/refractory classical Hodgkin lymphoma made up the trial cohort, and each patient's best overall response was complete response, partial response or progressive disease. Single-agent nivolumab was administered to trial patients in the multi-cohort phase II CheckMate 205 trial. An independent review committee assessed best overall response by applying the 2007 International Working Group response criteria. Trial PBMCs were obtained immediately prior to nivolumab initiation (C1D1) and on therapy at cycle 2 day 1 and cycle 4 day 1. Peripheral blood was collected in 8 mL Vacutainer Cell Preparation Tubes, from which PBMCs were isolated by centrifugation and then cryopreserved.

Between the V and J ends, shortened by 1 base and 12 bases respectively, the junction contains 12 bases. The germline V gene encodes CDR1 MDHEN and CDR2 SYDVKM. There are 12 amino acids in the CDR3, from cysteine to phenylalanine inclusive. Only the CDR3 part of the read is kept: 36 bases, read in frame from the first base. Sequenced here: peripheral blood mononuclear cells (PBMCs), sampled before the second cycle of nivolumab. The TCR comes from a human donor with classical Hodgkin lymphoma. Rearrangement joined TRBV28 to TRBJ1-1; the D gene is not confidently resolved. The nucleotides read TGTGCCAGCAGTTTATTCGGTCGGGAGACTTTCTTT. This is translated as CASSLFGRETFF.